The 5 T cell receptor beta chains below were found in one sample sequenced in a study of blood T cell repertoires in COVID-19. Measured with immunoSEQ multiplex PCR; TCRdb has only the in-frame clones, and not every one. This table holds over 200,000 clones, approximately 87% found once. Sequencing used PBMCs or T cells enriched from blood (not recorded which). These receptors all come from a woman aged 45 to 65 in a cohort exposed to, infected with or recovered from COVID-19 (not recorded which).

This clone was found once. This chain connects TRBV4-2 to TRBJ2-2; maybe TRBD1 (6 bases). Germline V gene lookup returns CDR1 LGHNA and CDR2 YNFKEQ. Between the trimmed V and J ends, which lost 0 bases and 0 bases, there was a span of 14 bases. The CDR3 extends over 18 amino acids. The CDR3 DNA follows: TGTGCCAGCAGCCAAGACTCAATACAGGGCGCGAACACCGGGGAGCTGTTTTTT. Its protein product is CASSQDSIQGANTGELFF.

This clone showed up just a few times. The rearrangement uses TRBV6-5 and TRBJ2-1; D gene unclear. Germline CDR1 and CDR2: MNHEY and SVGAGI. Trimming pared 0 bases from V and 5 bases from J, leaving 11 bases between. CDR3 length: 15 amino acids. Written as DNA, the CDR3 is TGTGCCAGCAGTTACTCGGGTCACTACAACAATGAGCAGTTCTTC. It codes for CASSYSGHYNNEQFF.

CDR3 DNA sequence: TGTGCCAGCTCACCCCCTTCCCGGACAGCCGATAATGAAAAACTGTTTTTT. It translates to CASSPPSRTADNEKLFF. This chain uses TRBV18 with TRBJ1-4; a possible D gene is TRBD1 (6 bases). V lost 3 bases to trimming and J lost 4 bases, with 18 bases between them. Germline V gives CDR1 KGHSH, CDR2 LQKENI. The CDR3 sequence is 17 residues long. Looking up the rest from reference TRBV18 and TRBJ1-4 gives the full variable domain: NAGVMQNPRHLVRRRGQEARLRCSPMKGHSHVYWYRQLPEEGLKFMVYLQKENIIDESGMPKERFSAEFPKEGPSILRIQQVVRGDSAAYFCASSPPSRTADNEKLFFGSGTQLSVL.

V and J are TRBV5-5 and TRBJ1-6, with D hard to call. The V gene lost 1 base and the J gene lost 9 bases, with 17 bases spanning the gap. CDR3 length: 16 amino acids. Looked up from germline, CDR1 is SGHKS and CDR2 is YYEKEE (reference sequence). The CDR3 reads CASSLYPTGTSSPLHF. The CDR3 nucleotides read TGTGCCAGCAGCTTGTATCCGACGGGCACTAGTTCACCCCTCCACTTT.

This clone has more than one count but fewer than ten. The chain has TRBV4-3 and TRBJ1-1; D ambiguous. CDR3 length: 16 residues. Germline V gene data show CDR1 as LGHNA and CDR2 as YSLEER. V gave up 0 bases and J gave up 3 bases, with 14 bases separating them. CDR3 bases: TGCGCCAGCAGCCAAGATAGCCAGTCCGTGTACACTGAAGCTTTCTTT. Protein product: CASSQDSQSVYTEAFF.